The subject of this entry is one T cell receptor beta chain. What it binds is unknown. Time point noted: neoterminal ileum biopsy at postoperative endoscopy, about 6 months after surgery. The entry originates in a study of T cell repertoires in ileal Crohn's disease. Study background: Postoperative therapy was given to about half: 11 thiopurines, 18 anti-TNF agents. Study-wide results and caveats: Clonal expansions were more frequent in active smokers than non-smokers at surgery. Sorted CD8 T cells held more high-frequency clones than CD4.

TCRB immunosequencing input was five hundred nanograms of biopsy DNA per sample. Measured with immunoSEQ multiplex PCR; TCRdb has only the in-frame clones, and not every one. Here the sample spans 55,000 to 65,000 clones, 85% to 90% being singletons. The sample comprised ileal tissue. The sequence was collected from an adult with Crohn's disease.

The CDR3 DNA is TGTGCCAGCAGACGGGAGTCTCGGGGGGAGCTGTTTTTT. Its translation is CASRRESRGELFF. The chain combines TRBV11-3 with TRBJ2-2, with TRBD2 as a possible D gene (6 bases). Trimming removed 6 bases from V and 8 bases from J, with 13 bases in between. This CDR3 is 13 amino acids long. Looked up from germline, CDR1 is SGHNT and CDR2 is YENEEA.